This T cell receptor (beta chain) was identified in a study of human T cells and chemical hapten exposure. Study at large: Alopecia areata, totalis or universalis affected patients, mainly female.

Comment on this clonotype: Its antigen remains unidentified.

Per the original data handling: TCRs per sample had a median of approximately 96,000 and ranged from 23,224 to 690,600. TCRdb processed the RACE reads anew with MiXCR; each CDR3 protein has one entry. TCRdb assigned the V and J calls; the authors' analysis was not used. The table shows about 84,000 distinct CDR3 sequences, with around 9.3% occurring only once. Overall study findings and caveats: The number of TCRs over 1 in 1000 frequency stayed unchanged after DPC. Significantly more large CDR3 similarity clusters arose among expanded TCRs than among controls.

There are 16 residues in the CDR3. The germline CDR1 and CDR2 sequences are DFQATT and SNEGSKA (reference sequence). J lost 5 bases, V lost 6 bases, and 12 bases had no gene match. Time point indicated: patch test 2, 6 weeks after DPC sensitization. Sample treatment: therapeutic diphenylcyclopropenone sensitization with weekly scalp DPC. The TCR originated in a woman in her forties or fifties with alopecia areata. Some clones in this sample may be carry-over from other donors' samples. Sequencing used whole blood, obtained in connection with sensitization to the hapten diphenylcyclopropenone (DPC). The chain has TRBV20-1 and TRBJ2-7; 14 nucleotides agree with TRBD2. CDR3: CSAGNPGLAGDNEQYF. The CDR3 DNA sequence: TGCAGTGCGGGTAATCCGGGACTAGCGGGAGATAACGAGCAGTACTTC.